The 4 T cell receptor beta chains below come from one sample, sequenced in a study of cytomegalovirus exposure and HLA in healthy donors. This PCR relied on a set of 60 Vbeta primers and 13 Jbeta primers. This table comes from immunoSEQ multiplex PCR, and its TCRdb copy is limited to in-frame clones, with some not included. The profile covers 150,000 or so clones, with approximately 80% appearing a single time and 3% to 4% taken by the ten largest. Sample: PBMCs. The receptors were gathered from a woman between 40 and 55 years old in good health and CMV-seronegative.

This chain uses TRBV4-1 with TRBJ1-6; tentatively, D is TRBD1 (6 bases). V was trimmed by 0 bases and J by 8 bases, leaving 17 bases between them. CDR1 MGHRA and CDR2 YSYEKL come from the germline V gene. This CDR3 is 17 amino acids long. CDR3 nucleotides: TGCGCCAGCAGCCAAGAAGTCCCAGGGGCCGCGCATTCACCCCTCCACTTT. As protein: CASSQEVPGAAHSPLHF.

The chain couples TRBV30 to TRBJ1-5; TRBD1 might be the D (6 bases). V shed 0 bases and J shed 7 bases, with 28 bases lying between them. The CDR3 is 19 residues long. Germline V CDR1 and CDR2: GTSNPN, SVGIG (reference sequence). CDR3 sequence reads: CAWSVSINHFDRSGQPQHF. In nucleotides, the CDR3 is TGTGCCTGGAGTGTATCTATTAACCACTTCGACAGGAGTGGGCAGCCCCAGCATTTT.

The CDR3 is CASSVEGARTDTQYF. The DNA of the CDR3 is TGTGCCAGCAGCGTAGAGGGGGCTCGGACAGATACGCAGTATTTT. The chain uses TRBV9 and TRBJ2-3; 7 positions match TRBD1. V trimming: 0 bases; J trimming: 3 bases; junction bases outside the gene matches: 4. The CDR3 spans 15 residues. Germline loops: CDR1 SGDLS, CDR2 YYNGEE.

This clone was detected once. Relative to the germline gene, one junction end is altered; a read error may explain this. Other nucleotide sequences from this sample produce the same CDR3. J is TRBJ2-3 and V is TRBV7-7; 15 nucleotides align to TRBD2. The CDR3 has 15 amino acids. CDR1 and CDR2 from the germline V gene are SSHAT and FNYEAQ (reference sequence). DNA for the CDR3: TGTGCTAGCAGCTTGGGGACTAGCGGGGGGGATACGCAGTATTTT. It specifies CASSLGTSGGDTQYF.